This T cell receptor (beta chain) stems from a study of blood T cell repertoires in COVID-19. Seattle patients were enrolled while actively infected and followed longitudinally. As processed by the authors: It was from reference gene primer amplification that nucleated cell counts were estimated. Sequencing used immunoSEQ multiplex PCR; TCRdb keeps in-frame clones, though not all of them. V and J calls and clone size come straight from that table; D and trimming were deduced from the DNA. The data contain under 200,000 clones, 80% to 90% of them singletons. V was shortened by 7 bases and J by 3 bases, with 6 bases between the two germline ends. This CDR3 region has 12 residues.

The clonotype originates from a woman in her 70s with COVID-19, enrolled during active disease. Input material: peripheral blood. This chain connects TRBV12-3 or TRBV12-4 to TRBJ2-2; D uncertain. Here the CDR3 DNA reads TGTGCCAGCACCTCTTACACCGGGGAGCTGTTTTTT. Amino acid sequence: CASTSYTGELFF.